This TCR beta chain comes out of a study of early T cells in non-severe SARS-CoV-2 infection listed by TCRdb under 2021. About the study as a whole: Because TCR sequencing relied on bulk RNA taken from unsorted whole blood, pairing of alpha and beta chains was not possible.

This clonotype was observed a few times. The specificity of this receptor is unknown. No much larger clonotype is one base removed from it; base qualities were not supplied. V is pruned by 3 bases and J by 2 bases, leaving 9 bases of the junction without a gene match. CDR1 is given as SGHVS and CDR2 as FQNEAQ, both from the germline V gene. The CDR3 has 17 amino acids, counting the end cysteine and phenylalanine. This entry keeps only the CDR3 DNA: 51 bases, framed from base 1. The study was a case-control design nested within a healthcare worker cohort in London, UK, with weekly nasopharyngeal swab PCR tests and blood sampling. Healthcare workers were recruited between 23 and 31 March 2020, during the week of the UK lockdown, and were followed weekly for up to roughly 16 weeks. Receptors were amplified or captured by 5' RACE. The run used a NextSeq 500. The TCR library protocol attached unique molecular identifiers to individual cDNA molecules to correct for sequencing error and PCR bias. TCR alpha and beta chains were both sequenced, and the abundances of alpha and beta sequences in each sample were closely correlated with each other. In the authors' own workflow: Decombinator V4 was used to perform V gene, J gene and CDR3 annotation of TCR sequences. Expanded TCRs were defined as changing significantly between any two time points under a Poisson model with p below 0.0001. Abundances of TCRs were expressed as counts per million after normalisation to the total number of TCRs sequenced in each sample. TRAV1-2 paired with TRAJ12, TRAJ20 or TRAJ33 defined MAIT TCRs, while TRAV10 paired with TRAJ18 defined iNKT TCRs. VDJdb, accessed 1 November 2021, was searched for CMV, EBV and SARS-CoV-2 annotated TCRs, with TCRs annotated for multiple antigens excluded. TCRdb passed the public sequencing reads through fastp at Q25 and MiXCR, retaining productive beta sequences. CDR3 protein sequences are deduplicated, and each keeps its most common genes and DNA. TCRdb assigned the V and J calls; the authors' analysis was not used. The sample yields about 77,000 distinct CDR3 sequences; less than 20% were counted once. The ten largest clones add up to about 3% of the sample.

Points the paper makes about the study in general: Matching against VDJdb was skewed toward anti-spike CD8 responses, likely underestimated virus-specific expansions, and missed private and CD4 specificities.

Specimen: whole blood. The rearrangement joined TRBV7-8 to TRBJ2-3; the junction holds 9 bases that match TRBD2. The sequence was collected from an adult who was a healthcare worker with PCR-confirmed SARS-CoV-2 infection or an uninfected control (not recorded which). CDR3 sequence: CASSFAQRGEITDTQYF. The DNA is TGTGCCAGCAGCTTCGCACAGCGGGGGGAAATCACAGATACGCAGTATTTT.